This T cell receptor (beta chain) was sequenced for a study of cytomegalovirus exposure and HLA in healthy donors. 60 Vbeta and 13 Jbeta primers were used in PCR. The assay was immunoSEQ multiplex PCR, and TCRdb's table has in-frame clones only and misses some. The sample holds about 51,000 clones. The sequence was obtained from a man aged 35 to 55 in good health and CMV-seropositive. Sample: PBMCs.

Here the CDR3 reads CASSPSDRGWDSPLHF. CDR3 nucleotides: TGTGCCAGCAGTCCATCGGACAGGGGTTGGGATTCACCCCTCCACTTT. J is TRBJ1-6 and V is TRBV28, with 9 bases aligning to TRBD1. CDR3 length: 16 residues. V was clipped by 5 bases and J by 8 bases; unmatched bases: 10. Germline V gives CDR1 MDHEN, CDR2 SYDVKM.